This T cell receptor beta chain was recovered during a study of blood T cells in healthy people across ages. Broader study findings: Across the age range, TCR beta diversity per million T cells fell in a roughly linear way. PBMCs that were unsorted prevented a conclusive naive versus antigen-experienced comparison.

Extractions gave at least 6 micrograms of total RNA per sample. The length of the CDR3 is 15 residues. Trimming took 4 bases from V and 6 from J, leaving 16 bases between them. The authors ran a second PCR of 7 to 11 cycles using a sample-barcoded 5' primer and a J-beta primer mix. TCRdb called the 5' RACE reads again in MiXCR, with one record for every CDR3 protein. Of some 1.1 million distinct CDR3 sequences in the sample, around two fifths are singletons; the top ten hold over 10%. Worth noting for this clonotype: Its cognate antigen is unknown.

The source material was blood. This chain connects TRBV12-3 or TRBV12-4 to TRBJ2-1, with unresolved D. This receptor was identified in a man between 18 and 29 years old in good health. CDR3 nucleotide sequence: TGTGCCAGCAGTTCGGACGGAAGGCGGACCAATGAGCAGTTCTTC. Amino acid sequence: CASSSDGRRTNEQFF.